Below, 21 T cell receptor beta chains from the same sample are listed, as sequenced in a study of T cells in localized non-small cell lung cancer. Measured with immunoSEQ multiplex PCR; TCRdb has only the in-frame clones, and not every one. The data show roughly 25,000 clones, about 92% seen once. The source material was peripheral blood, sampled before any cancer treatment. These receptor sequences come from a woman between 35 and 70 years old with stage I lung adenocarcinoma.

This rearrangement joins TRBV5-8 to TRBJ1-4; D is undetermined. This CDR3 is 16 amino acids long. V lost 5 bases to trimming and J lost 12 bases, with 26 bases between them. The V gene's germline CDR1 is SGHTS and CDR2 YDEGEE. For the CDR3, the DNA is TGTGCCAGCAGGAAAAGGACCGCTCCTGGGGTGGATGAACTGTTTTTT. Amino acid sequence: CASRKRTAPGVDELFF.

The CDR3 DNA is TGTGCCAGCAGATTGGGTTCCTACAATGAGCAGTTCTTC. Its protein is CASRLGSYNEQFF. This sequence joins TRBV2 and TRBJ2-1; D remains ambiguous. V lost 6 bases, J lost 1 base, and 7 bases lay in between. CDR3 length: 13 amino acids. Germline CDR1 reads SNHLY; CDR2 reads FYNNEI.

The chain couples TRBV11-2 to TRBJ2-5, with a tentative D call TRBD2 (6 bases). Looked up from germline, CDR1 is SGHAT and CDR2 is FQNNGV. V lost 4 bases and J lost 4, with 13 bases in between. The CDR3 is made up of 14 amino acids. The CDR3 region is CASSYGTLGETQYF. The CDR3 bases are TGTGCCAGCAGCTACGGGACTTTAGGAGAGACCCAGTACTTC. The whole variable domain, filled in from reference TRBV11-2 and TRBJ2-5, reads EAGVAQSPRYKIIEKRQSVAFWCNPISGHATLYWYQQILGQGPKLLIQFQNNGVVDDSQLPKDRFSAERLKGVDSTLKIQPAKLEDSAVYLCASSYGTLGETQYFGPGTRLLVL.

The CDR3 DNA reads TGTGCCTGGAGTAGGGGCTTGAATCAGCCCCAGCATTTT. Amino acids: CAWSRGLNQPQHF. This rearrangement joins TRBV30 to TRBJ1-5, with D tentatively TRBD1 (5 bases). Trimming cost V 2 bases and J 4 bases, with 9 bases left between them. CDR1 and CDR2 (germline): GTSNPN, SVGIG (reference sequence). This CDR3 spans 13 amino acids.

The CDR3 DNA is TGTGCCCACGGACTAGCGGGAGGGCTTGTCGACGAGCAGTACTTC. It yields the protein CAHGLAGGLVDEQYF. The chain carries TRBV6-1 and TRBJ2-7; 15 bases are shared with TRBD2. Losses at the gene ends were 11 bases for V and 5 bases for J; bases not matched to a gene: 10. Germline V gene data show CDR1 as MNHNS and CDR2 as SASEGT. The CDR3 loop spans 15 amino acids.

This sequence joins TRBV13 and TRBJ2-1; the match to TRBD2 covers 8 bases. J gave up 4 bases and V 6 bases, and 8 bases lay outside the gene matches. There are 15 residues in the CDR3. The germline V gene encodes CDR1 PRHDT and CDR2 FYEKMQ (reference sequence). The DNA of the CDR3 is TGTGCCAGCAGATCCACTAGCGGTCCATACAATGAGCAGTTCTTC. It is translated as CASRSTSGPYNEQFF.

The chain uses TRBV7-6 and TRBJ1-4; weak D call: TRBD1 (6 bases). Germline V gene data show CDR1 as SGHVS and CDR2 as FNYEAQ. This CDR3 has 17 residues. The V gene lost 1 base and the J gene lost 8 bases, with 20 bases spanning the gap. The CDR3 protein is CASSLGSAGGRNEKLFF. CDR3 sequence (DNA): TGTGCCAGCAGCTTAGGGTCTGCCGGGGGGCGAAACGAAAAACTGTTTTTT.

J is TRBJ2-7 and V is TRBV7-2; 7 nucleotides line up with TRBD1. J was trimmed by 0 bases and V by 6 bases; bases with no gene match: 8. The CDR3 is 15 residues long. Germline-derived CDR1 and CDR2 are SGHTA and FQGNSA. As DNA, the CDR3 is TGTGCCAGCAGTCAAGACAGGGTTATCTCCTACGAGCAGTACTTC. Translated, it gives CASSQDRVISYEQYF.

The genes are TRBV15 and TRBJ2-5; maybe TRBD1 (6 bases). The V gene's germline CDR1 is LNHNV and CDR2 YYDKDF (reference sequence). The ends were cut back, 3 bases at V and 5 bases at J, with 19 bases in the middle. This CDR3 region has 16 residues. CDR3 nucleotides: TGTGCCACCAGCAGTTATAACAGGGTTAGGTCGGAGACCCAGTACTTC. It is translated as CATSSYNRVRSETQYF.

The genes are TRBV11-3 and TRBJ2-1; 8 bases line up with TRBD1. The CDR3 loop spans 15 amino acids. The V segment lost 1 base and the J segment 5 bases; nucleotides outside the gene matches: 4. The germline V gene encodes CDR1 SGHNT and CDR2 YENEEA. The CDR3 coding sequence is TGTGCCAGCAGCTTAGTAGGGACAGGTAACAATGAGCAGTTCTTC. Protein product: CASSLVGTGNNEQFF.

CDR3 sequence (DNA): TGTGCCAGCAGCTTTAGGGGAACAACTAATGAAAAACTGTTTTTT. Translating it yields CASSFRGTTNEKLFF. The chain links TRBV5-5 to TRBJ1-4; D is possibly TRBD1 (5 bases). CDR1 SGHKS and CDR2 YYEKEE come from the germline V gene (reference sequence). Trimming pared 2 bases from V and 0 bases from J, leaving 8 bases between. This CDR3 is 15 amino acids long.

The chain carries TRBV7-3 and TRBJ2-2, with unresolved D. This CDR3 spans 15 amino acids. The germline V and J ends were trimmed by 2 bases and 1 base, with 8 bases remaining between them. Germline V gene data show CDR1 as SGHTA and CDR2 as FQGTGA. The CDR3 reads CASSLLPGNTGELFF. The CDR3 DNA is TGTGCCAGCAGCTTACTCCCCGGGAACACCGGGGAGCTGTTTTTT.

The chain joins TRBV7-9 to TRBJ2-5, with D perhaps TRBD1 (6 bases). Germline assignment: CDR1 SEHNR and CDR2 FQNEAQ (reference sequence). The CDR3 is made up of 15 amino acids. The V end was cut by 5 bases, the J end by 0 bases, with 13 bases between. The CDR3 reads CASSASGQYQETQYF. CDR3 in DNA: TGTGCCAGCAGCGCCTCAGGACAGTACCAAGAGACCCAGTACTTC.

The chain recombines TRBV19 with TRBJ2-7; 8 bases agree with TRBD2. V dropped 4 bases and J dropped 6; count of bases not matched to a gene: 8. This CDR3 has 14 residues. Germline V gene data show CDR1 as LNHDA and CDR2 as SQIVND (reference sequence). CDR3 loop: CASSSTGGPGEQYF. The DNA for the CDR3 is TGTGCCAGTAGTAGCACGGGAGGGCCGGGCGAGCAGTACTTC.

The chain is built from TRBV19 and TRBJ1-4, with 8 bases aligning to TRBD1. Trimming cost V 3 bases and J 5 bases; bases outside gene matches: 5. This CDR3 has 15 residues. Germline CDR1 and CDR2: LNHDA and SQIVND (reference sequence). CDR3 sequence reads: CASSMWGQVNEKLFF. The CDR3 DNA sequence: TGTGCCAGTAGTATGTGGGGACAGGTGAATGAAAAACTGTTTTTT. Variable domain in full (rest from reference TRBV19 and TRBJ1-4): DGGITQSPKYLFRKEGQNVTLSCEQNLNHDAMYWYRQDPGQGLRLIYYSQIVNDFQKGDIAEGYSVSREKKESFPLTVTSAQKNPTAFYLCASSMWGQVNEKLFFGSGTQLSVL.

This CDR3 is CAGSTLDRTYTF. CDR3 in DNA: TGTGCCGGAAGTACCTTGGACAGGACGTACACCTTC. The V call is TRBV28, the J call TRBJ1-2, with TRBD1 matching 7 bases. CDR3 length: 12 residues. CDR1 and CDR2 from the germline V gene are MDHEN and SYDVKM. V trimming: 11 bases; J trimming: 11 bases; junction bases outside the gene matches: 14.

CDR3 coding DNA: TGTGCCAGCAGCCGAAGCCCGGGACAGGGGGGTCACGAGCAGTACTTC. Translated, it gives CASSRSPGQGGHEQYF. The chain joins TRBV7-2 to TRBJ2-7, with TRBD1 matching 11 bases. Trimming cost V 5 bases and J 5 bases; bases outside gene matches: 11. The CDR3 covers 16 residues. The germline V gene has CDR1 SGHTA and CDR2 FQGNSA.

The V and J genes are TRBV6-5 and TRBJ2-3; tentatively, D is TRBD1 (6 bases). Germline assignment: CDR1 MNHEY and CDR2 SVGAGI. Deletions cut 2 bases from V and 0 bases from J, with 9 bases between. The CDR3 is 15 residues long. The CDR3 region is CASSYQDRSTDTQYF. The DNA for the CDR3 is TGTGCCAGCAGTTACCAGGACAGAAGCACAGATACGCAGTATTTT.

The rearrangement links TRBV6-6 to TRBJ2-2; TRBD2 matches 15 bases. J was trimmed by 6 bases and V by 5 bases; bases with no gene match: 4. CDR3 length: 16 amino acids. Germline CDR1 is MNHNY and CDR2 is SVGAGI (reference sequence). CDR3 DNA sequence: TGTGCCAGCAGTCTGGGGACTAGCGGGAGGCCCGGGGAGCTGTTTTTT. It encodes CASSLGTSGRPGELFF.

V is TRBV11-2 and J is TRBJ2-3; tentative D call: TRBD1 (9 bases). This CDR3 region has 18 residues. Germline assignment: CDR1 SGHAT and CDR2 FQNNGV. V lost 8 bases to trimming and J lost 4 bases, with 28 bases between them. CDR3 residues: CASLGQGRLAGTPDTQYF. In DNA, the CDR3 is TGTGCCAGCCTCGGACAGGGGAGGTTAGCGGGGACCCCAGATACGCAGTATTTT. The variable domain in full, with the rest retrieved from reference TRBV11-2 and TRBJ2-3, is EAGVAQSPRYKIIEKRQSVAFWCNPISGHATLYWYQQILGQGPKLLIQFQNNGVVDDSQLPKDRFSAERLKGVDSTLKIQPAKLEDSAVYLCASLGQGRLAGTPDTQYFGPGTRLTVL.

This clone was seen just once. The V gene is TRBV6-6, the J gene TRBJ2-5; no reliable D call. Germline-derived CDR1 and CDR2 are MNHNY and SVGAGI (reference sequence). V dropped 2 bases and J dropped 0 bases, with 4 bases sitting between them. The CDR3 is made up of 13 amino acids. The CDR3 protein is CASSYGYQETQYF. The DNA for the CDR3 is TGTGCCAGCAGTTACGGATACCAAGAGACCCAGTACTTC.